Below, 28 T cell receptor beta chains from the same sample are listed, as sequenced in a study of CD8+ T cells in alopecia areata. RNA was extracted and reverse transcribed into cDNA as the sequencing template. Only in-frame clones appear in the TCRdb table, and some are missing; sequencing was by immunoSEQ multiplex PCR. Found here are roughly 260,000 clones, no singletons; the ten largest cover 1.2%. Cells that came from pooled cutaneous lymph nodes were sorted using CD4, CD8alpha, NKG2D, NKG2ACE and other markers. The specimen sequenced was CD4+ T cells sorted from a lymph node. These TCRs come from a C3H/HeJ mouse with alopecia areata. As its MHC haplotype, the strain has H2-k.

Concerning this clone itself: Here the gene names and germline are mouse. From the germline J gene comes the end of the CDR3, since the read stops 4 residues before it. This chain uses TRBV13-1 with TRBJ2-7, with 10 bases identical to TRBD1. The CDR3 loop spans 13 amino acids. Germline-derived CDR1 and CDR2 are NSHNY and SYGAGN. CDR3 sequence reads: CASRGTGEYEQYF. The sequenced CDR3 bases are TGTGCCAGCAGAGGGACAGGGGAATAT.

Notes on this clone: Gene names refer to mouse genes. The part of the CDR3 DNA that was read is TGTGCCAGCAGCCAAGAAGGAGGGGTGGGTGCAGAA. Translated, it gives CASSQEGGVGAE. The whole CDR3 protein is CASSQEGGVGAETLYF. The V and J genes are TRBV5 and TRBJ2-3; tentatively, D is TRBD1 (5 bases). The CDR3 end is not reached by the read, which stops 4 residues before it; the germline J gene fills it in. The CDR3 contains 16 residues. The V end was cut by 0 bases, the J end by 1 base, with 11 bases between. Looked up from germline, CDR1 is LGHNA and CDR2 is YNLKQL (reference sequence).

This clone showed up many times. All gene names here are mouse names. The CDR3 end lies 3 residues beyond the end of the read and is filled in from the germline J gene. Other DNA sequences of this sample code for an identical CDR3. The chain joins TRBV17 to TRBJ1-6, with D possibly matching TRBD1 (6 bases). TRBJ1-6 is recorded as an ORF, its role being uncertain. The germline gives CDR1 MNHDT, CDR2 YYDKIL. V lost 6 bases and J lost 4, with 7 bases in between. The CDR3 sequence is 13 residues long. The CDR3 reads CASRDSYNSPLYF. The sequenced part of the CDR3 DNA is TGTGCTAGCAGGGACAGTTATAATTCGCCC.

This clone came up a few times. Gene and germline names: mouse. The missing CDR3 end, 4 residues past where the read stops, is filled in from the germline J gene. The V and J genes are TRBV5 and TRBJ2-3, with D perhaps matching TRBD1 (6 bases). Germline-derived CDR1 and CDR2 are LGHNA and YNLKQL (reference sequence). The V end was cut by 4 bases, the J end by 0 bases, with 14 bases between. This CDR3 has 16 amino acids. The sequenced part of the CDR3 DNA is TGTGCCAGCAGCCCCCGGGACATCTCTAGTGCAGAA. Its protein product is CASSPRDISSAE. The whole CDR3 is CASSPRDISSAETLYF.

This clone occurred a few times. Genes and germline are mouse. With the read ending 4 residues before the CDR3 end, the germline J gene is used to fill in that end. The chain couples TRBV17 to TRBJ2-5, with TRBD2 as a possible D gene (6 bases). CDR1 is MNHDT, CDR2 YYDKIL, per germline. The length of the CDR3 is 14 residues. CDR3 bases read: TGTGCTAGCAGTAGTTGGCGGGGGGAAGAC. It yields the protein CASSSWRGED. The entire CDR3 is CASSSWRGEDTQYF.

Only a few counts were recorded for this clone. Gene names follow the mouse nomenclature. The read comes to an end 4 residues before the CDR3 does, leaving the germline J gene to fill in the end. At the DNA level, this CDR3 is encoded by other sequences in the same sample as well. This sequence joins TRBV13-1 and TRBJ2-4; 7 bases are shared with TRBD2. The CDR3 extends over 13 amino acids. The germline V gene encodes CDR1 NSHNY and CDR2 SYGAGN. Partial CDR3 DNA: TGTGCCAGCAGTGATGGGACTGGAAAC. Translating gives CASSDGTGN. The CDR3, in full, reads CASSDGTGNTLYF.

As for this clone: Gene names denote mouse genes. CDR3 region: CASGGGGHNSPLYF. The part of the CDR3 DNA that was read is TGTGCCAGCGGTGGGGGGGGTCATAATTCGCCC. V is TRBV13-2 and J is TRBJ1-6; D possibly corresponds to TRBD1 (5 bases). Sequencing ends 3 residues short of the CDR3 end; the germline J gene provides the rest. TRBJ1-6 is annotated as an ORF whose role is uncertain. The CDR3 spans 14 residues. The V gene's germline CDR1 is NNHNN and CDR2 SYGAGS (reference sequence). Trimming shortened V by 3 bases and J by 5 bases, and 9 bases separated the two germline ends.

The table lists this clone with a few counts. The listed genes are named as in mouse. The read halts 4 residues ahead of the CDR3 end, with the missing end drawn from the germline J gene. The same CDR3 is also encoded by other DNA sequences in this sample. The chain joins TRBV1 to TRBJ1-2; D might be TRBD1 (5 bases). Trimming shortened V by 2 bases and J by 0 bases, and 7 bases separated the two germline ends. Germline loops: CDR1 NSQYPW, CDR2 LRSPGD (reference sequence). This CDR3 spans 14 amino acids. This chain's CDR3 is CTCSAQGPNSDYTF. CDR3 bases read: TGCACCTGCAGTGCACAGGGTCCAAACTCC.

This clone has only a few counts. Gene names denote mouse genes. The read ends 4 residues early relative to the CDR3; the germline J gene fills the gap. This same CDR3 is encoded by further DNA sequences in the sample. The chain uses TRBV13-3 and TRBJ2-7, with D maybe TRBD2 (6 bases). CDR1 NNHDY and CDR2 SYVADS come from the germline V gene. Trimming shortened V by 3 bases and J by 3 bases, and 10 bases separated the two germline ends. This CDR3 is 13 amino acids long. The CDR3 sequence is CASSVLGDYEQYF. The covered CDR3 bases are TGTGCCAGCAGTGTCTTGGGGGACTAT.

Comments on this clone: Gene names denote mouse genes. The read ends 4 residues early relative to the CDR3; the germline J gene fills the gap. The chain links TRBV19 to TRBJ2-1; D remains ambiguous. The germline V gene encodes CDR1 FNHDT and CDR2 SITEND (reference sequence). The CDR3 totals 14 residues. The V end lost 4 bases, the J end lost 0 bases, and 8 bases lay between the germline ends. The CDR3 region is CASSLQNNYAEQFF. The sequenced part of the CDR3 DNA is TGTGCCAGCAGTCTACAGAATAACTATGCT.

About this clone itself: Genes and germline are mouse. The CDR3 DNA, read in part, is TGCACCTGCAGTGCAGGACTGGGGACAAAC. Translated: CTCSAGLGTN. The whole CDR3 sequence reads CTCSAGLGTNTLYF. The rearrangement uses TRBV1 and TRBJ2-4; 8 bases match TRBD2. The read ends 4 residues early relative to the CDR3; the germline J gene fills the gap. The length of the CDR3 is 14 residues. The germline CDR1 and CDR2 sequences are NSQYPW and LRSPGD (reference sequence).

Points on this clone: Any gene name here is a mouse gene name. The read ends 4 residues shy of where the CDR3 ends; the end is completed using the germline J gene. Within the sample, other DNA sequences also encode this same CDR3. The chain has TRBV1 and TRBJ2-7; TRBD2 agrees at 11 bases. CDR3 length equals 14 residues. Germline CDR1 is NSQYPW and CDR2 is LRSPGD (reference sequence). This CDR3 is CTCSATGGAYEQYF. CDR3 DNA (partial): TGCACCTGCAGTGCAACTGGGGGGGCTTAT.

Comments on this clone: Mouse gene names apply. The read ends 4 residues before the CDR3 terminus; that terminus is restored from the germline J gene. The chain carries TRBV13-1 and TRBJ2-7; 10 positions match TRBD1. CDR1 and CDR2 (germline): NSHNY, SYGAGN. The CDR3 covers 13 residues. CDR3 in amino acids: CASKRGQGYEQYF. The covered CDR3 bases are TGTGCCAGCAAAAGGGGACAGGGGTAT.

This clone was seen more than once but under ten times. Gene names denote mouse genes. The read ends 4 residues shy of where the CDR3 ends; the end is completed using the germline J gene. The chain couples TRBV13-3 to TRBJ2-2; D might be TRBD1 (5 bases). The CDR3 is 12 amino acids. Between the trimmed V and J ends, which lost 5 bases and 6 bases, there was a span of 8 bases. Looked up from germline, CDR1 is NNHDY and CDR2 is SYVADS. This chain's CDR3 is CASREGSGQLYF. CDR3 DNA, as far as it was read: TGTGCCAGCAGGGAGGGGTCCGGG.

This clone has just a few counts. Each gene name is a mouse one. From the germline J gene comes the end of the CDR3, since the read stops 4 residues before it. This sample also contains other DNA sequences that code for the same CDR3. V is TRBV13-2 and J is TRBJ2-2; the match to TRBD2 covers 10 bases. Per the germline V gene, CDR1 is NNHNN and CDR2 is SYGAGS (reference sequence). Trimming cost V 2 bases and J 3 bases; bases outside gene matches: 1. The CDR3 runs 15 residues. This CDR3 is CASGETGGHTGQLYF. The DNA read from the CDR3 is TGTGCCAGCGGTGAGACTGGGGGGCACACCGGG.

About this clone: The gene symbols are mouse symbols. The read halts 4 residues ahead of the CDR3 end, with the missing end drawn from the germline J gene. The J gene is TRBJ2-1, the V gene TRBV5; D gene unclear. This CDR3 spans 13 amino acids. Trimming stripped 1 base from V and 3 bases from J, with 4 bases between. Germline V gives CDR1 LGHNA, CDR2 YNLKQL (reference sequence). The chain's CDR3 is CASSQGFYAEQFF. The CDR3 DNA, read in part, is TGTGCCAGCAGCCAAGGGTTCTATGCT.

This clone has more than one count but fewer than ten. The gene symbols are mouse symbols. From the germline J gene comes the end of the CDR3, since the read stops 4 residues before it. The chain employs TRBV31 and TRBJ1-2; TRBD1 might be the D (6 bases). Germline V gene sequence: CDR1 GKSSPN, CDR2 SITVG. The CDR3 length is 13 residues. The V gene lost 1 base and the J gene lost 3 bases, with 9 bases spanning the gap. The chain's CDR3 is CAWSPTGHSDYTF. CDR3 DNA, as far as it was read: TGTGCCTGGAGTCCGACAGGACACTCC.

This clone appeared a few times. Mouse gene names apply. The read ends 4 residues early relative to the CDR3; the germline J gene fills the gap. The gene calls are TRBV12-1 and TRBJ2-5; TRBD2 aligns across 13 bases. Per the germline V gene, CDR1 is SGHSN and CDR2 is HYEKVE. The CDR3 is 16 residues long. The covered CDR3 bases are TGTGCCAGCTCTCTCCTCCGGGACTGGGGGGGAGAC. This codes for CASSLLRDWGGD. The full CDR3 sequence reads CASSLLRDWGGDTQYF.

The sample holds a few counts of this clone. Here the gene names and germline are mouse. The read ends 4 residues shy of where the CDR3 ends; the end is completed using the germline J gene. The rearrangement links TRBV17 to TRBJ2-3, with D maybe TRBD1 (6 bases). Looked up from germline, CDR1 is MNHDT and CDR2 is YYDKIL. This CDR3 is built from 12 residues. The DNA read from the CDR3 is TGTGCTAGCTCCTTCAGGGGAGAA. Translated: CASSFRGE. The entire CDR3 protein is CASSFRGETLYF.

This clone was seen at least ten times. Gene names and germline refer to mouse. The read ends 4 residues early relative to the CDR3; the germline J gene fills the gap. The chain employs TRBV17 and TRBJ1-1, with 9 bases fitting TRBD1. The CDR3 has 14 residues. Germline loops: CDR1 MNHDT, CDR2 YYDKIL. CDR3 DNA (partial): TGTGCTAGCAGTAAGAAGACAGGGGGAACA. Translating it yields CASSKKTGGT. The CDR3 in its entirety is CASSKKTGGTEVFF.

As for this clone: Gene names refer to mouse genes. The CDR3 DNA, read in part, is TGTGCCAGCAGTATAGAGGACAGGGCAAACACA. The encoded protein is CASSIEDRANT. The complete CDR3 protein is CASSIEDRANTEVFF. The chain uses TRBV19 and TRBJ1-1; 8 bases agree with TRBD1. The read terminates 4 residues before the CDR3 end, so the remaining end is supplied by the germline J gene. The germline V gene has CDR1 FNHDT and CDR2 SITEND (reference sequence). Losses at the gene ends were 0 bases for V and 0 bases for J; bases not matched to a gene: 1. The CDR3 extends over 15 amino acids.

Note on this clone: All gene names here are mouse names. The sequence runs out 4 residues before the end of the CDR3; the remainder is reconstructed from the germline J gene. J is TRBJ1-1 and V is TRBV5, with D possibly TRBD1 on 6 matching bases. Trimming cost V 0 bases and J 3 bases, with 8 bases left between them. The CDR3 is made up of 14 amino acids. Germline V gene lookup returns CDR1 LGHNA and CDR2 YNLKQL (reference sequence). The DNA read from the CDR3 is TGTGCCAGCAGCCAAGAAAGACAGGACACA. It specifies CASSQERQDT. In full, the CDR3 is CASSQERQDTEVFF.

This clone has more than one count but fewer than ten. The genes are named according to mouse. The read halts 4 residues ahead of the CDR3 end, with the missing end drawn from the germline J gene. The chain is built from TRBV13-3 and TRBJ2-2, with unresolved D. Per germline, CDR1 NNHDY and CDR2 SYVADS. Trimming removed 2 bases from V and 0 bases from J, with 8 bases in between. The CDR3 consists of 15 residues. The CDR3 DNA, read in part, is TGTGCCAGCAGTGACACAGCTGCAAACACCGGG. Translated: CASSDTAANTG. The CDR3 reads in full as CASSDTAANTGQLYF.

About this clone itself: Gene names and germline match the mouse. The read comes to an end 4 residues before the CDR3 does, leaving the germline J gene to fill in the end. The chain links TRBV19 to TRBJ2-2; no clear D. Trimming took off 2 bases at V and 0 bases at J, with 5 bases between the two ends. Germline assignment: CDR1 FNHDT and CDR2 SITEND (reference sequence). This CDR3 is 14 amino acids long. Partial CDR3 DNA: TGTGCCAGCAGTATGCAGACAAACACCGGG. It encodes CASSMQTNTG. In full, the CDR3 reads CASSMQTNTGQLYF.

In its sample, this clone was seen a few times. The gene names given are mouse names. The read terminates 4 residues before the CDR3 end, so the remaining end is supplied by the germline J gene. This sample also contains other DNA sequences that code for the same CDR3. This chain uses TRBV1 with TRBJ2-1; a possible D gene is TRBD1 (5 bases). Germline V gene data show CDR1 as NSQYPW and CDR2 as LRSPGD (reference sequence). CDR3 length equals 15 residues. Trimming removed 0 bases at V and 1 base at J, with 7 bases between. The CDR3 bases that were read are TGCACCTGCAGTGCAGAAAGGGGAAACTATGCT. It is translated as CTCSAERGNYA. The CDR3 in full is CTCSAERGNYAEQFF.

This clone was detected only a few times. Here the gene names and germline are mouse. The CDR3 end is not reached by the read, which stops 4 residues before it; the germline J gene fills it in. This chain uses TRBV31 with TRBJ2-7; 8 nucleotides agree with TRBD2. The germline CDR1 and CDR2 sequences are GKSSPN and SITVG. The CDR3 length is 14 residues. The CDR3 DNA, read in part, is TGTGCCTGGAGATCTCTGGGGGGTGGGGAT. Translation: CAWRSLGGGD. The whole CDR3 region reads CAWRSLGGGDEQYF. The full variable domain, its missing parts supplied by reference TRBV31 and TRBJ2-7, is AQTIHQWPVAEIKAVGSPLSLGCTIKGKSSPNLYWYWQATGGTLQQLFYSITVGQVESVVQLNLSASRPKDDQFILSTEKLLLSHSGFYLCAWRSLGGGDEQYFGPGTRLTVL.

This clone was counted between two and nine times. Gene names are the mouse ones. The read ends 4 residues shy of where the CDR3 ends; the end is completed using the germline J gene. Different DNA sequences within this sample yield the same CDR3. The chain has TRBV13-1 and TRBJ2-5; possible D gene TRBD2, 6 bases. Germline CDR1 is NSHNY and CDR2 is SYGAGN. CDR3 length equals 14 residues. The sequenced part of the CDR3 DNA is TGTGCCAGCAGTGATGCCTGGGGAGGGGAC. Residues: CASSDAWGGD. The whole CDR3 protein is CASSDAWGGDTQYF.

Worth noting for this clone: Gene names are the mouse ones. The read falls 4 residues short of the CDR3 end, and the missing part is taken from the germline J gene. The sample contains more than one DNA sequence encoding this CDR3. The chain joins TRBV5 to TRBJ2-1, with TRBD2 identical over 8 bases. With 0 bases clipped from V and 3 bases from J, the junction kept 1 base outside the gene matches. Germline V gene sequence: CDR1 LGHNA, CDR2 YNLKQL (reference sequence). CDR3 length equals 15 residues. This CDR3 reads CASSQDGTGYAEQFF. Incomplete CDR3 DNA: TGTGCCAGCAGCCAAGATGGGACTGGCTATGCT.